A selection of T cell receptor beta chains follows, all from one sample in a study of blood T cell repertoires in COVID-19. The method was immunoSEQ multiplex PCR; TCRdb's version includes in-frame clones alone and lacks a portion of them. The sample yields 150,000 or so clones, approximately 82% seen once. Sequencing was carried out using peripheral blood. The receptors here all came from a human donor with acute or convalescent COVID-19. The donor label of this sample is uncertain. CDR3s include the opening cysteine and the closing phenylalanine or tryptophan. Each record gives: V gene, clone size, J gene, D gene, CDR3 protein, CDR3 DNA. A D gene is named only where the DNA matches it firmly. Expanded clones get a size class; other rows say once, few or many, or leave the size out.

TRBV4-3	.	TRBJ2-5	.	CASSQVGGQETQYF	TGCGCCAGCAGCCAAGTGGGGGGCCAAGAGACCCAGTACTTC
TRBV6-5	.	TRBJ1-1	TRBD1	CASRNRGNTEAFF	TGTGCCAGCAGAAACAGGGGGAACACTGAAGCTTTCTTT
TRBV11-2	few	TRBJ1-5	.	CASISRLTQHF	TGTGCCAGCATCTCCAGACTCACCCAGCATTTT
TRBV3-1/TRBV3-2	.	TRBJ1-6	.	CASSQVRSSPLHF	TGTGCCAGCAGCCAAGTCAGAAGTTCACCCCTCCACTTT
TRBV12-3/TRBV12-4	.	TRBJ1-1	.	CASSLGQNTEAFF	TGTGCCAGCAGTTTGGGGCAGAACACTGAAGCTTTCTTT
TRBV7-9	.	TRBJ1-4	TRBD1	CASKQQGAPNEKLFF	TGTGCCAGCAAACAACAGGGGGCGCCTAATGAAAAACTGTTTTTT
TRBV29-1	.	TRBJ1-2	TRBD1	CSVGDTGVIYGYTF	TGCAGCGTGGGGGATACAGGGGTGATCTATGGCTACACCTTC
TRBV3-1/TRBV3-2	.	TRBJ1-1	.	CASSQPSGQMNTEAFF	TGTGCCAGCAGCCAACCATCTGGACAGATGAACACTGAAGCTTTCTTT
TRBV19	.	TRBJ2-1	.	CASSMGPRGYNEQFF	TGTGCCAGTAGTATGGGACCCCGGGGGTACAATGAGCAGTTCTTC
TRBV6-5	.	TRBJ2-7	.	CASSLEPGGPRRMYF	TGTGCCAGCAGCCTAGAGCCCGGGGGGCCCCGCCGTATGTACTTC
TRBV10-3	few	TRBJ1-2	TRBD1	CAISGDRGGYGYTF	TGTGCCATCAGTGGCGACAGGGGTGGCTATGGCTACACCTTC
TRBV15	.	TRBJ1-2	.	CATSTLGQGINTF	TGTGCCACCAGCACCCTGGGGCAGGGGATTAACACCTTC
TRBV7-9	.	TRBJ1-1	.	CASSKGQTNTEAFF	TGTGCCAGCAGCAAGGGACAAACGAACACTGAAGCTTTCTTT
TRBV6-1	.	TRBJ1-5	.	CASSEEGTGSWSQPQHF	TGTGCCAGCAGTGAGGAAGGAACAGGAAGTTGGTCTCAGCCCCAGCATTTT
TRBV6-4	.	TRBJ1-6	TRBD1	CASSDGTGYNSPLHF	TGTGCCAGCAGTGACGGGACAGGGTATAATTCACCCCTCCACTTT
TRBV19	.	TRBJ1-5	TRBD1	CASSMGERTGTQPQHF	TGTGCCAGTAGTATGGGGGAAAGGACAGGGACTCAGCCCCAGCATTTT
TRBV3-1/TRBV3-2	few	TRBJ2-3	.	CASRGADTQYF	TGTGCCAGCAGGGGGGCTGATACGCAGTATTTT
TRBV2	.	TRBJ2-7	TRBD2	CASSEGGGLASHEQYF	TGTGCCAGCAGTGAAGGGGGGGGACTAGCGAGCCACGAGCAGTACTTC